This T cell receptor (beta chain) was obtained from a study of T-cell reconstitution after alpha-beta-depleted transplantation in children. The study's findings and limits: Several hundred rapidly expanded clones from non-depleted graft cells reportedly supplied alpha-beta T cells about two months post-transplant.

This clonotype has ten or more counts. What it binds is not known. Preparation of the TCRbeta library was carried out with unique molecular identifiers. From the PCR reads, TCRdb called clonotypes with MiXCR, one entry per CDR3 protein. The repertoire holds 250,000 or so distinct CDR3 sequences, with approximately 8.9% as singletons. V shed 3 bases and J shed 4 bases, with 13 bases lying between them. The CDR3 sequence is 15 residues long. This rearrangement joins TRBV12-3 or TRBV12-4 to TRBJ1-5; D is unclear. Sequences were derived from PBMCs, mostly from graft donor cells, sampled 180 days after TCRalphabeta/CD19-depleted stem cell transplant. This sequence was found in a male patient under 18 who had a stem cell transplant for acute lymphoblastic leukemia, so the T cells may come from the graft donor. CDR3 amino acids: CASSLQKATNQPQHF. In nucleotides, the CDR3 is TGTGCCAGCAGTTTGCAAAAAGCGACTAATCAGCCCCAGCATTTT.